These T cell receptor beta chains were read from a single sample in a study of T cell responses to AZD1222 COVID-19 vaccine. Clones were sequenced by immunoSEQ multiplex PCR, and TCRdb holds only the in-frame ones, with some missing. The table includes roughly 120,000 clones, approximately 88% detected once. Here the sequenced sample was peripheral blood, taken on day 0 of AZD1222 vaccination. The receptors come from an adult in good health. The CDR3 runs from the conserved cysteine through the conserved F or W. The order of the fields is clone size, J gene, D gene, V gene, CDR3 DNA, CDR3 protein. The D gene is left open where the match is weak. Clone sizes are given selectively: once, few, many, or a class where the clone is expanded.

clone size: -
J gene: TRBJ2-7
D gene: TRBD1
V gene: TRBV7-8
CDR3 DNA: TGTGCCAGCAGTCGGACGGGACAGCACTACGAGCAGTACTTC
CDR3 protein: CASSRTGQHYEQYF

clone size: -
J gene: TRBJ2-3
D gene: -
V gene: TRBV5-6
CDR3 DNA: TGTGCCAGCAAAGCGTGGGGGTCTGGGCTAAGCACAGATACGCAGTATTTT
CDR3 protein: CASKAWGSGLSTDTQYF

clone size: -
J gene: TRBJ1-5
D gene: -
V gene: TRBV19
CDR3 DNA: TGTGCCAGTGCCGGATGGACGAGTCTAAATCAGCCCCAGCATTTT
CDR3 protein: CASAGWTSLNQPQHF

clone size: -
J gene: TRBJ1-2
D gene: -
V gene: TRBV5-1
CDR3 DNA: TGCGCCAGCAGCTCGGAACCGACAGGAGCTGATGGCTACACCTTC
CDR3 protein: CASSSEPTGADGYTF

clone size: once
J gene: TRBJ1-2
D gene: TRBD1
V gene: TRBV28
CDR3 DNA: TGTGCCAGCAGTTCAGGGGGCGGAGGGTATGGCTACACCTTC
CDR3 protein: CASSSGGGGYGYTF

clone size: -
J gene: TRBJ2-7
D gene: TRBD1
V gene: TRBV29-1
CDR3 DNA: TGCAGCGTTGTGGACAGGAAGAACTCCTACGAGCAGTACTTC
CDR3 protein: CSVVDRKNSYEQYF

clone size: -
J gene: TRBJ1-2
D gene: TRBD1
V gene: TRBV7-2
CDR3 DNA: TGTGCCAGCAGCTTGACAGGGGGAGTGGGGTATGGCTACACCTTC
CDR3 protein: CASSLTGGVGYGYTF

clone size: -
J gene: TRBJ2-1
D gene: -
V gene: TRBV9
CDR3 DNA: TGTGCCAGCAGCGCTGACCTCGGCTGGAACAATGAGCAGTTCTTC
CDR3 protein: CASSADLGWNNEQFF

clone size: -
J gene: TRBJ1-1
D gene: -
V gene: TRBV2
CDR3 DNA: TGTGCCAGCAGTGAGACGGCCTCTGAAGCTTTCTTT
CDR3 protein: CASSETASEAFF

clone size: -
J gene: TRBJ2-7
D gene: -
V gene: TRBV21-1
CDR3 DNA: TGTGCCAGCACCAAGGACAGGGCTATCGACGAGCAGTACTTC
CDR3 protein: CASTKDRAIDEQYF

clone size: -
J gene: TRBJ1-2
D gene: TRBD1
V gene: TRBV6-5
CDR3 DNA: TGTGCCAGCAGTTACGCACCGGGACAGGGGCCCTACACCTTC
CDR3 protein: CASSYAPGQGPYTF

clone size: few
J gene: TRBJ1-6
D gene: -
V gene: TRBV4-3
CDR3 DNA: TGCGCCAGCAGCCAAGACAGCAGTCTTAATTCACCCCTCCACTTT
CDR3 protein: CASSQDSSLNSPLHF

clone size: -
J gene: TRBJ1-5
D gene: -
V gene: TRBV4-3
CDR3 DNA: TGCGCCAGCAGCCAAGCGCAGGGAAGCAATCAGCCCCAGCATTTT
CDR3 protein: CASSQAQGSNQPQHF

clone size: -
J gene: TRBJ1-5
D gene: -
V gene: TRBV6-2/TRBV6-3
CDR3 DNA: TGTGCCAGCAGTTACGGGGGGGGGCGACCCCAGCATTTT
CDR3 protein: CASSYGGGRPQHF

clone size: -
J gene: TRBJ2-7
D gene: TRBD2
V gene: TRBV28
CDR3 DNA: TGTGCCAGCAGGTCTAGCGGGGGGTTTCCGTACTTC
CDR3 protein: CASRSSGGFPYF

clone size: -
J gene: TRBJ1-2
D gene: -
V gene: TRBV20-1
CDR3 DNA: TGCAGTGCTTCGGGACCGCTCGGCTACACCTTC
CDR3 protein: CSASGPLGYTF

clone size: -
J gene: TRBJ2-1
D gene: -
V gene: TRBV7-9
CDR3 DNA: TGTGCCAGCACCTATTGGGGGGAGGTGGGCAGTATAAATGAGCAGTTCTTC
CDR3 protein: CASTYWGEVGSINEQFF

clone size: -
J gene: TRBJ1-1
D gene: -
V gene: TRBV29-1
CDR3 DNA: TGCAGCGTTGAGGGGGGAAAGAACACTGAAGCTTTCTTT
CDR3 protein: CSVEGGKNTEAFF

clone size: once
J gene: TRBJ1-4
D gene: TRBD1
V gene: TRBV18
CDR3 DNA: TGTGCCAGCTCGCCGACAGGGGGCAGTGAAAAACTGTTTTTT
CDR3 protein: CASSPTGGSEKLFF

clone size: -
J gene: TRBJ1-2
D gene: -
V gene: TRBV5-1
CDR3 DNA: TGCGCCAGCAGCTTGGGAGGGCCTATAGATGGCTACACCTTC
CDR3 protein: CASSLGGPIDGYTF

clone size: once
J gene: TRBJ1-6
D gene: -
V gene: TRBV7-2
CDR3 DNA: TGTGCCAGCGGCAGAGATAGCTCCTATAATTCACCCCTCCACTTT
CDR3 protein: CASGRDSSYNSPLHF

clone size: -
J gene: TRBJ2-7
D gene: TRBD1
V gene: TRBV9
CDR3 DNA: TGTGCCAGCAGCGTAGGGGCTCTTGGACAGGGGCTCTCCTACGAGCAGTACTTC
CDR3 protein: CASSVGALGQGLSYEQYF

clone size: -
J gene: TRBJ2-1
D gene: TRBD1
V gene: TRBV11-1
CDR3 DNA: TGTGCCAGCAGCAGCGACAGGGGGCTAAATGAGCAGTTCTTC
CDR3 protein: CASSSDRGLNEQFF

clone size: once
J gene: TRBJ2-3
D gene: -
V gene: TRBV10-3
CDR3 DNA: TGTGCCATCAGTGAGGTCCCCCAGATGGAGCAGTATTTT
CDR3 protein: CAISEVPQMEQYF

clone size: -
J gene: TRBJ2-7
D gene: -
V gene: TRBV11-3
CDR3 DNA: TGTGCCAGCAGCAAAGGACCCGGCTACGAGCAGTACTTC
CDR3 protein: CASSKGPGYEQYF

clone size: -
J gene: TRBJ1-2
D gene: -
V gene: TRBV27
CDR3 DNA: TGTGCCAGCATTTTTAGGGGACGGGGCCTTGGCTACACCTTC
CDR3 protein: CASIFRGRGLGYTF

clone size: -
J gene: TRBJ1-1
D gene: -
V gene: TRBV2
CDR3 DNA: TGTGCCAGCAGAAATCGACACGGAACGTTGAACACTGAAGCTTTCTTT
CDR3 protein: CASRNRHGTLNTEAFF

clone size: -
J gene: TRBJ1-5
D gene: -
V gene: TRBV4-3
CDR3 DNA: TGCGCCAGCAGCCAAGATAGGTCGGATGACTCTAAGCCCCAGCATTTT
CDR3 protein: CASSQDRSDDSKPQHF

clone size: -
J gene: TRBJ1-1
D gene: -
V gene: TRBV10-3
CDR3 DNA: TGTGCCATCAGGGGAGAAGGGTATGGTGAAGCTTTCTTT
CDR3 protein: CAIRGEGYGEAFF

clone size: -
J gene: TRBJ2-2
D gene: TRBD2
V gene: TRBV6-4
CDR3 DNA: TGTGCCAGCGGACTAGCGGGGAACACCGGGGAGCTGTTTTTT
CDR3 protein: CASGLAGNTGELFF

clone size: -
J gene: TRBJ1-3
D gene: TRBD1
V gene: TRBV29-1
CDR3 DNA: TGCAGCGTTGACGACAGGGGGCTTGGAAACACCATATATTTT
CDR3 protein: CSVDDRGLGNTIYF

clone size: -
J gene: TRBJ1-1
D gene: -
V gene: TRBV10-3
CDR3 DNA: TGTGCCATCAGTGAGTTTAGGGCGGAGGGCACTGAAGCTTTCTTT
CDR3 protein: CAISEFRAEGTEAFF

clone size: -
J gene: TRBJ2-3
D gene: -
V gene: TRBV5-8
CDR3 DNA: TGTGCCAGCAGCCTGACTGGAAGGGGCACAGATACGCAGTATTTT
CDR3 protein: CASSLTGRGTDTQYF

clone size: -
J gene: TRBJ1-1
D gene: TRBD1
V gene: TRBV27
CDR3 DNA: TGTGCCAGCAGTCCGCGGGACAGGCGGGAAGCTTTCTTT
CDR3 protein: CASSPRDRREAFF

clone size: -
J gene: TRBJ2-7
D gene: TRBD1
V gene: TRBV27
CDR3 DNA: TGTGCCAGCAGTTTAGGGACAGGGTTTAACGAGCAGTACTTC
CDR3 protein: CASSLGTGFNEQYF

clone size: -
J gene: TRBJ2-3
D gene: TRBD2
V gene: TRBV6-5
CDR3 DNA: TGTGCCACCCAGCGGGGTTACACAGATACGCAGTATTTT
CDR3 protein: CATQRGYTDTQYF

clone size: medium-sized
J gene: TRBJ2-7
D gene: -
V gene: TRBV10-1
CDR3 DNA: TGCGCCGGGATAAGGGGGGTTCGCGGCGAGCAGTACTTC
CDR3 protein: CAGIRGVRGEQYF

clone size: -
J gene: TRBJ1-2
D gene: -
V gene: TRBV18
CDR3 DNA: TGTGCCAGCTCACCTACCTTGACAGAAAATGGCTACACCTTC
CDR3 protein: CASSPTLTENGYTF

clone size: -
J gene: TRBJ1-5
D gene: -
V gene: TRBV12-3/TRBV12-4
CDR3 DNA: TGTGCCAGCAGTTTCGGGGCGCGTCAGCCCCAGCATTTT
CDR3 protein: CASSFGARQPQHF

clone size: -
J gene: TRBJ2-7
D gene: TRBD1
V gene: TRBV28
CDR3 DNA: TGTGCCAGCAGTTTTCAGGGGGTTTGGCAGTACTTC
CDR3 protein: CASSFQGVWQYF

clone size: -
J gene: TRBJ1-1
D gene: -
V gene: TRBV2
CDR3 DNA: TGTGCCAGCGCGGATGGAGGGAGAACCACCACGAACACTGAAGCTTTCTTT
CDR3 protein: CASADGGRTTTNTEAFF

clone size: -
J gene: TRBJ1-2
D gene: -
V gene: TRBV3-1/TRBV3-2
CDR3 DNA: TGTGCCAGCAGCATCCACATAGGGATTAACTATGGCTACACCTTC
CDR3 protein: CASSIHIGINYGYTF

clone size: -
J gene: TRBJ1-1
D gene: -
V gene: TRBV6-5
CDR3 DNA: TGTGCCAGCCAAAAGGGGAGGAACACTGAAGCTTTCTTT
CDR3 protein: CASQKGRNTEAFF

clone size: -
J gene: TRBJ2-7
D gene: -
V gene: TRBV6-5
CDR3 DNA: TGTGCCAGCAGCCGGGACCCACGCTCCTACGAGCAGTACTTC
CDR3 protein: CASSRDPRSYEQYF

clone size: once
J gene: TRBJ1-1
D gene: -
V gene: TRBV28
CDR3 DNA: TGTGCCAGCAGTTCTACAGGCGTTGAAGCTTTCTTT
CDR3 protein: CASSSTGVEAFF

clone size: once
J gene: TRBJ2-2
D gene: -
V gene: TRBV5-1
CDR3 DNA: TGCGCCAGCAGCTTGGCCGGCGGGGGCTTGAACACCGGGGAGCTGTTTTTT
CDR3 protein: CASSLAGGGLNTGELFF

clone size: -
J gene: TRBJ2-7
D gene: TRBD1
V gene: TRBV18
CDR3 DNA: TGTGCCAGCTCACCACCGTGGACAGGGGTCCACGAGCAGTACTTC
CDR3 protein: CASSPPWTGVHEQYF

clone size: -
J gene: TRBJ2-7
D gene: TRBD1
V gene: TRBV18
CDR3 DNA: TGTGCCAGCTCACCGGGGACAGTCGCCTCCTACGAGCAGTACTTC
CDR3 protein: CASSPGTVASYEQYF

clone size: -
J gene: TRBJ1-1
D gene: TRBD1
V gene: TRBV19
CDR3 DNA: TGTGCCAGTAAGAAAGACAGGGGGGTCACTGAAGCTTTCTTT
CDR3 protein: CASKKDRGVTEAFF

clone size: -
J gene: TRBJ2-7
D gene: -
V gene: TRBV6-2/TRBV6-3
CDR3 DNA: TGTGCCAGCAGATACGCGGACAGCTCCTACGAGCAGTACTTC
CDR3 protein: CASRYADSSYEQYF

clone size: -
J gene: TRBJ1-1
D gene: -
V gene: TRBV11-1
CDR3 DNA: TGTGCCAGCGCCCCGGGACGGGGGAACACTGAAGCTTTCTTT
CDR3 protein: CASAPGRGNTEAFF

clone size: -
J gene: TRBJ2-7
D gene: -
V gene: TRBV7-2
CDR3 DNA: TGTGCCAGCAGCTTAGCGGGAACTGACGGATCCTACGAGCAGTACTTC
CDR3 protein: CASSLAGTDGSYEQYF

clone size: -
J gene: TRBJ1-2
D gene: -
V gene: TRBV12-3/TRBV12-4
CDR3 DNA: TGTGCCAGCAATAATATCAATAACTATGGCTACACCTTC
CDR3 protein: CASNNINNYGYTF

clone size: -
J gene: TRBJ1-3
D gene: TRBD1
V gene: TRBV19
CDR3 DNA: TGTGCCAGTCGAAAACAGGGGTTGGAAAACACCATATATTTT
CDR3 protein: CASRKQGLENTIYF

clone size: -
J gene: TRBJ2-2
D gene: -
V gene: TRBV7-3
CDR3 DNA: TGTGCCAGCAGCCTCTATGGTCGGGGGAACACCGGGGAGCTGTTTTTT
CDR3 protein: CASSLYGRGNTGELFF

clone size: -
J gene: TRBJ1-1
D gene: -
V gene: TRBV25-1
CDR3 DNA: TGTGCCAGCAGTCGGGGACAAGTTGGCACTGAAGCTTTCTTT
CDR3 protein: CASSRGQVGTEAFF

clone size: -
J gene: TRBJ2-2
D gene: -
V gene: TRBV7-2
CDR3 DNA: TGTGCCAGCAAGGTTGGACTGAACACCGGGGAGCTGTTTTTT
CDR3 protein: CASKVGLNTGELFF

clone size: -
J gene: TRBJ2-3
D gene: TRBD1
V gene: TRBV19
CDR3 DNA: TGTGCCAGTAGTATAAGAGGACAGGGTCGCACAGATACGCAGTATTTT
CDR3 protein: CASSIRGQGRTDTQYF

clone size: once
J gene: TRBJ2-2
D gene: TRBD2
V gene: TRBV19
CDR3 DNA: TGTGCCAGTGGTAGGTGGCTAGCGGGGGGGAACGCCGGGGAGCTGTTTTTT
CDR3 protein: CASGRWLAGGNAGELFF